The rows below give T cell receptor beta chains drawn from one sample of a study of cytomegalovirus exposure and HLA in healthy donors. Assay used: immunoSEQ multiplex PCR; TCRdb lists only in-frame clones, some missing. This sample has approximately 53,000 clones, with 60% to 75% found just once. The sample was PBMCs. Receptors originate from a woman aged 45-65 years in good health and CMV-seronegative. CDR3s include the opening cysteine and the closing phenylalanine or tryptophan. The order of the fields is V gene, CDR3 length, clone size, D gene, J gene, CDR3 DNA, CDR3 protein. D genes are given only for firm matches. Size tells how often a clone was seen (once, few, many) or the class of an expanded clone, and some rows leave it out.

V gene: TRBV2; CDR3 length: 13; clone size: NA; D gene: NA; J gene: TRBJ1-1; CDR3 DNA: TGTGCCAGCAGCCTACAGTGGAACACTGAAGCTTTCTTT; CDR3 protein: CASSLQWNTEAFF
V gene: TRBV10-3; CDR3 length: 14; clone size: once; D gene: NA; J gene: TRBJ2-2; CDR3 DNA: TGTGCCATCAGTGAGACAGAAAACACCGGGGAGCTGTTTTTT; CDR3 protein: CAISETENTGELFF
V gene: TRBV7-9; CDR3 length: 12; clone size: few; D gene: NA; J gene: TRBJ1-1; CDR3 DNA: TGTGCCAGCAGCTTTTTCGGCACTGAAGCTTTCTTT; CDR3 protein: CASSFFGTEAFF
V gene: TRBV2; CDR3 length: 15; clone size: few; D gene: TRBD1; J gene: TRBJ2-1; CDR3 DNA: TGTGCCAGCAGCCTGGGACAGGGTAGAGGCAATGAGCAGTTCTTC; CDR3 protein: CASSLGQGRGNEQFF
V gene: TRBV28; CDR3 length: 12; clone size: NA; D gene: TRBD1; J gene: TRBJ2-7; CDR3 DNA: TGTGCCAGCAGGACAGGGGGCTACGAGCAGTACTTC; CDR3 protein: CASRTGGYEQYF
V gene: TRBV27; CDR3 length: 15; clone size: NA; D gene: NA; J gene: TRBJ2-5; CDR3 DNA: TGTGCCAGCAGTTTACGCGCAGGGGAAAAGGAGACCCAGTACTTC; CDR3 protein: CASSLRAGEKETQYF
V gene: TRBV2; CDR3 length: 13; clone size: NA; D gene: NA; J gene: TRBJ1-5; CDR3 DNA: TGTGCCAGCAGTGCGCGGAGCAATCAGCCCCAGCATTTT; CDR3 protein: CASSARSNQPQHF
V gene: TRBV7-7; CDR3 length: 16; clone size: NA; D gene: NA; J gene: TRBJ1-2; CDR3 DNA: TGTGCTAGCAGCTTAGTGAGGGCGGGGGCTAACTATGGCTACACCTTC; CDR3 protein: CASSLVRAGANYGYTF
V gene: TRBV6-6; CDR3 length: 12; clone size: NA; D gene: NA; J gene: TRBJ1-3; CDR3 DNA: TGTGCCAGTCACAACTCTGGAAACACCATATATTTT; CDR3 protein: CASHNSGNTIYF
V gene: TRBV19; CDR3 length: 17; clone size: NA; D gene: TRBD1; J gene: TRBJ1-1; CDR3 DNA: TGTGCCAGTAGTACCCCCTCCGACAGGGCCCACAACACTGAAGCTTTCTTT; CDR3 protein: CASSTPSDRAHNTEAFF
V gene: TRBV5-4; CDR3 length: 18; clone size: NA; D gene: NA; J gene: TRBJ2-2; CDR3 DNA: TGTGCCAGCAGCCCCGGACACCCGTTCCAATTGAACACCGGGGAGCTGTTTTTT; CDR3 protein: CASSPGHPFQLNTGELFF
V gene: TRBV27; CDR3 length: 12; clone size: NA; D gene: NA; J gene: TRBJ1-2; CDR3 DNA: TGTGCCAGCAGTCCAAACAGGAATGGCTACACCTTC; CDR3 protein: CASSPNRNGYTF
V gene: TRBV28; CDR3 length: 15; clone size: NA; D gene: TRBD2; J gene: TRBJ2-1; CDR3 DNA: TGTGCCAGCAGTTTAGTTGCTAGCGGAAACAATGAGCAGTTCTTC; CDR3 protein: CASSLVASGNNEQFF
V gene: TRBV5-1; CDR3 length: 18; clone size: NA; D gene: TRBD1; J gene: TRBJ2-7; CDR3 DNA: TGCGCCAGCAGCTTGGGTAGGGTGGGGACAGGGGCGGCGTACGAGCAGTACTTC; CDR3 protein: CASSLGRVGTGAAYEQYF
V gene: TRBV7-2; CDR3 length: 12; clone size: NA; D gene: NA; J gene: TRBJ1-2; CDR3 DNA: TGTGCCAGCAGCTTCGGAGGGGTTGACTACACCTTC; CDR3 protein: CASSFGGVDYTF
V gene: TRBV11-3; CDR3 length: 16; clone size: NA; D gene: TRBD1; J gene: TRBJ2-6; CDR3 DNA: TGTGCCAGCAGCTTAGGACAGGGTGCAGGGGCCAACGTCCTGACTTTC; CDR3 protein: CASSLGQGAGANVLTF
V gene: TRBV7-3; CDR3 length: 14; clone size: NA; D gene: NA; J gene: TRBJ2-3; CDR3 DNA: TGTGCCAGCAGCCAGAGGCCCGGCACAGATACGCAGTATTTT; CDR3 protein: CASSQRPGTDTQYF
V gene: TRBV30; CDR3 length: 14; clone size: NA; D gene: NA; J gene: TRBJ1-2; CDR3 DNA: TGTGCCTGGAGTGAGATGACAGGCGGGAGTGGCTACACCTTC; CDR3 protein: CAWSEMTGGSGYTF
V gene: TRBV7-9; CDR3 length: 15; clone size: few; D gene: TRBD1; J gene: TRBJ1-2; CDR3 DNA: TGTGCCAGCAGCTTCCCGGGGACAGCTAACTATGGCTACACCTTC; CDR3 protein: CASSFPGTANYGYTF
V gene: TRBV19; CDR3 length: 11; clone size: NA; D gene: NA; J gene: TRBJ2-1; CDR3 DNA: TGTGCCACCTACCAGGGCAATGAGCAGTTCTTC; CDR3 protein: CATYQGNEQFF
V gene: TRBV6-4; CDR3 length: 22; clone size: NA; D gene: NA; J gene: TRBJ1-5; CDR3 DNA: TGTGCCAGCAGTGACTCGAAGGGGGTAGGGGCCGCCTCCCGATATAGCAATCAGCCCCAGCATTTT; CDR3 protein: CASSDSKGVGAASRYSNQPQHF
V gene: TRBV28; CDR3 length: 14; clone size: NA; D gene: NA; J gene: TRBJ2-5; CDR3 DNA: TGTGCCAGCACTCCCCCGGGTAGCCGAGAGACCCAGTACTTC; CDR3 protein: CASTPPGSRETQYF
V gene: TRBV7-2; CDR3 length: 14; clone size: few; D gene: TRBD2; J gene: TRBJ2-5; CDR3 DNA: TGTGCCAGCAGCTTAGCGGGGGGGGTGGAGACCCAGTACTTC; CDR3 protein: CASSLAGGVETQYF
V gene: TRBV4-3; CDR3 length: 15; clone size: NA; D gene: TRBD1; J gene: TRBJ2-1; CDR3 DNA: TGCGCCAGCAGCTTTCAACAGGGGCCCCTGAATGAGCAGTTCTTC; CDR3 protein: CASSFQQGPLNEQFF
V gene: TRBV5-6; CDR3 length: 15; clone size: NA; D gene: NA; J gene: TRBJ2-5; CDR3 DNA: TGTGCCAGCAGCTTGGGATCTTCCGGGGGAGAGACCCAGTACTTC; CDR3 protein: CASSLGSSGGETQYF
V gene: TRBV9; CDR3 length: 16; clone size: NA; D gene: TRBD2; J gene: TRBJ2-3; CDR3 DNA: TGTGCCAGCAGCGTAGCTCCAGCGGGGGTTACAGATACGCAGTATTTT; CDR3 protein: CASSVAPAGVTDTQYF
V gene: TRBV6-1; CDR3 length: 13; clone size: NA; D gene: NA; J gene: TRBJ1-5; CDR3 DNA: TGTGCCAGCATCGACAGCTTAATTGGGCCCCAGCATTTT; CDR3 protein: CASIDSLIGPQHF
V gene: TRBV28; CDR3 length: 11; clone size: once; D gene: NA; J gene: TRBJ2-1; CDR3 DNA: TGTGCCAGCAGTTTAAGCTCCGAGCAGTTCTTC; CDR3 protein: CASSLSSEQFF
V gene: TRBV7-8; CDR3 length: 16; clone size: NA; D gene: TRBD1; J gene: TRBJ1-5; CDR3 DNA: TGTGCCAGCAGCCCAGACAGGGGGGAAGGCAATCAGCCCCAGCATTTT; CDR3 protein: CASSPDRGEGNQPQHF
V gene: TRBV9; CDR3 length: 13; clone size: NA; D gene: TRBD2; J gene: TRBJ2-7; CDR3 DNA: TGTGCCAGCAGCGGCGGGAGTTGGTACGAGCAGTACTTC; CDR3 protein: CASSGGSWYEQYF
V gene: TRBV2; CDR3 length: 15; clone size: NA; D gene: NA; J gene: TRBJ1-6; CDR3 DNA: TGTGCCAGCAGCGCAGGTAGCGGCTATAATTCACCCCTCCACTTT; CDR3 protein: CASSAGSGYNSPLHF
V gene: TRBV2; CDR3 length: 13; clone size: few; D gene: NA; J gene: TRBJ2-1; CDR3 DNA: TGTGCCAGCACCTTGACAGGGGAGGGCGAGCAGTTCTTC; CDR3 protein: CASTLTGEGEQFF
V gene: TRBV6-1; CDR3 length: 15; clone size: NA; D gene: TRBD1; J gene: TRBJ2-3; CDR3 DNA: TGTGCCAGCAGTGAACAAGGACAGGGGGCGGATACGCAGTATTTT; CDR3 protein: CASSEQGQGADTQYF
V gene: TRBV21-1; CDR3 length: 15; clone size: NA; D gene: NA; J gene: TRBJ1-6; CDR3 DNA: TGTGCCAGCAGCCCCCCGGGACAGTATAATTCACCCCTCCACTTT; CDR3 protein: CASSPPGQYNSPLHF
V gene: TRBV7-3; CDR3 length: 16; clone size: once; D gene: NA; J gene: TRBJ2-6; CDR3 DNA: TGTGCCAGCAGCTTAGCCCCGGGTTCTGGGGCCAACGTCCTGACTTTC; CDR3 protein: CASSLAPGSGANVLTF
V gene: TRBV6-5; CDR3 length: 14; clone size: NA; D gene: NA; J gene: TRBJ2-7; CDR3 DNA: TGTGCCAGCAGTTACGAGGGTCGCGTGTACGAGCAGTACTTC; CDR3 protein: CASSYEGRVYEQYF
V gene: TRBV28; CDR3 length: 14; clone size: NA; D gene: NA; J gene: TRBJ1-2; CDR3 DNA: TGTGCCAGCGGTCGGACTCCCTCCCTTTATGGCTACACCTTC; CDR3 protein: CASGRTPSLYGYTF
V gene: TRBV14; CDR3 length: 16; clone size: NA; D gene: TRBD1; J gene: TRBJ2-3; CDR3 DNA: TGTGCCAGCAGCCAAGCCGGGACAGGGTACACAGATACGCAGTATTTT; CDR3 protein: CASSQAGTGYTDTQYF
V gene: TRBV5-6; CDR3 length: 16; clone size: NA; D gene: TRBD2; J gene: TRBJ2-5; CDR3 DNA: TGTGCCAGCAGCGTTTACGGACTAGGCCCCAGGGAGACCCAGTACTTC; CDR3 protein: CASSVYGLGPRETQYF
V gene: TRBV2; CDR3 length: 10; clone size: NA; D gene: NA; J gene: TRBJ2-7; CDR3 DNA: TGTGCCAGCTCCCTTTACGAGCAGTACTTC; CDR3 protein: CASSLYEQYF
V gene: TRBV6-5; CDR3 length: 14; clone size: NA; D gene: NA; J gene: TRBJ1-3; CDR3 DNA: TGTGCCAGCAGTTCCCAGGGATATGGAAACACCATATATTTT; CDR3 protein: CASSSQGYGNTIYF
V gene: TRBV29-1; CDR3 length: 14; clone size: NA; D gene: TRBD1; J gene: TRBJ2-7; CDR3 DNA: TGCAGCGTATCCGGGACAGGGGTTTCCTACGAGCAGTACTTC; CDR3 protein: CSVSGTGVSYEQYF
V gene: TRBV11-2; CDR3 length: 11; clone size: few; D gene: TRBD2; J gene: TRBJ2-5; CDR3 DNA: TGTGCCAGCGGGGGGGAAGAGACCCAGTACTTC; CDR3 protein: CASGGEETQYF
V gene: TRBV27; CDR3 length: 15; clone size: few; D gene: NA; J gene: TRBJ2-7; CDR3 DNA: TGTGCCAGCAGGAAAGGGGCCGGGGGACCCTACGAGCAGTACTTC; CDR3 protein: CASRKGAGGPYEQYF
V gene: TRBV2; CDR3 length: 15; clone size: NA; D gene: TRBD1; J gene: TRBJ1-2; CDR3 DNA: TGTGCCAGCAGAACCTCCGGGACAGAGAACTATGGCTACACCTTC; CDR3 protein: CASRTSGTENYGYTF
V gene: TRBV28; CDR3 length: 17; clone size: once; D gene: TRBD1; J gene: TRBJ2-2; CDR3 DNA: TGTGCCAGCAGCACCTCCGGGACAGGGGGCTTAGGCGGGGAGCTGTTTTTT; CDR3 protein: CASSTSGTGGLGGELFF
V gene: TRBV5-4; CDR3 length: 13; clone size: once; D gene: TRBD1; J gene: TRBJ1-2; CDR3 DNA: TGTGCCAGCAGCTTGGAGACAGGGCTCTCGTACACCTTC; CDR3 protein: CASSLETGLSYTF
V gene: TRBV5-8; CDR3 length: 16; clone size: NA; D gene: TRBD2; J gene: TRBJ2-3; CDR3 DNA: TGTGCCAGCAGCTTGGACCCAGCGGGGGGTCGTGATACGCAGTATTTT; CDR3 protein: CASSLDPAGGRDTQYF
V gene: TRBV7-3; CDR3 length: 15; clone size: NA; D gene: NA; J gene: TRBJ2-3; CDR3 DNA: TGTGCCAGCAGCTTAGGCCTAGCGCTCACAGATACGCAGTATTTT; CDR3 protein: CASSLGLALTDTQYF
V gene: TRBV30; CDR3 length: 14; clone size: NA; D gene: NA; J gene: TRBJ1-6; CDR3 DNA: TGTGCCTGGAGCCCCGGACTCCTTAGTTCACCCCTCCACTTT; CDR3 protein: CAWSPGLLSSPLHF
V gene: TRBV12-5; CDR3 length: 16; clone size: once; D gene: TRBD1; J gene: TRBJ2-6; CDR3 DNA: TGTGCTAGTGGTTTCCAACAGGGGACTGGGGCCAACGTCCTGACTTTC; CDR3 protein: CASGFQQGTGANVLTF
V gene: TRBV27; CDR3 length: 13; clone size: once; D gene: TRBD2; J gene: TRBJ2-1; CDR3 DNA: TGTGCCAGCAGTTCTGAGCGGGGCAATGAGCAGTTCTTC; CDR3 protein: CASSSERGNEQFF
V gene: TRBV2; CDR3 length: 13; clone size: NA; D gene: NA; J gene: TRBJ2-4; CDR3 DNA: TGTGCCAGCACGCGGGACGGGGGAGACATTCAGTACTTC; CDR3 protein: CASTRDGGDIQYF
V gene: TRBV7-9; CDR3 length: 16; clone size: once; D gene: TRBD2; J gene: TRBJ2-7; CDR3 DNA: TGTGCCAGCAGCTTATGGCTAGCGGGAGAACCCTACGAGCAGTACTTC; CDR3 protein: CASSLWLAGEPYEQYF
V gene: TRBV7-2; CDR3 length: 15; clone size: NA; D gene: TRBD1; J gene: TRBJ1-4; CDR3 DNA: TGTGCCAGCAGCTTAACCACGGACAGGTTTGAAAAACTGTTTTTT; CDR3 protein: CASSLTTDRFEKLFF
V gene: TRBV28; CDR3 length: 16; clone size: NA; D gene: NA; J gene: TRBJ1-5; CDR3 DNA: TGTGCCAGCAGTTTGGGGCCTCACCGTAGCAATCAGCCCCAGCATTTT; CDR3 protein: CASSLGPHRSNQPQHF
V gene: TRBV27; CDR3 length: 13; clone size: NA; D gene: TRBD2; J gene: TRBJ2-5; CDR3 DNA: TGTGCCAGCAGAGGGACTAGCGGAGAGACCCAGTACTTC; CDR3 protein: CASRGTSGETQYF